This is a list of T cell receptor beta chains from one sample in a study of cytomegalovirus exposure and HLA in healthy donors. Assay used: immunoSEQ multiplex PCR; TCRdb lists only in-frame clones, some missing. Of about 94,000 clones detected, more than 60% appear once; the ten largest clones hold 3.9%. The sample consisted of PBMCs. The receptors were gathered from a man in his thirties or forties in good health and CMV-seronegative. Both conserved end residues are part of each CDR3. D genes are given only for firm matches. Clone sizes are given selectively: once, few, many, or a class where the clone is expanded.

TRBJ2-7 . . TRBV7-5 TGTGCCAGAAGACGTTGGACAGGGCCCCCCTACTACGAGCAGTACTTC CARRRWTGPPYYEQYF
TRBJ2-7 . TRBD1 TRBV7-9 TGTGCCAGCAGCTTAATGGGACAGGGGCACAACGAGCAGTACTTC CASSLMGQGHNEQYF
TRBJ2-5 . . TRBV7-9 TGTGCCAGCAGCCTGACCCGAGGACAGGGAGGGGAAGAGACCCAGTACTTC CASSLTRGQGGEETQYF
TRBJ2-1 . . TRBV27 TGTGCCAGCAGTACACAGGGCTATTCCTACAATGAGCAGTTCTTC CASSTQGYSYNEQFF
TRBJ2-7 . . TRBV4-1 TGCGCCAGCAGCCCGAATGTAGCGTACGAGCAGTACTTC CASSPNVAYEQYF
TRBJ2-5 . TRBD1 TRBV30 TGTGCCTGGGAGGTCGACAGGGTATACGAGACCCAGTACTTC CAWEVDRVYETQYF
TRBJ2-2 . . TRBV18 TGTGCCAGCTCACCAGGGCAGAACACCGGGGAGCTGTTTTTT CASSPGQNTGELFF
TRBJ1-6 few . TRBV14 TGTGCCAGCAGCCTATCAACGGGATCACCCCTCCACTTT CASSLSTGSPLHF
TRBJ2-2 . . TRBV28 TGTGCCAGCACGTACAGGGACACCGGGGAGCTGTTTTTT CASTYRDTGELFF
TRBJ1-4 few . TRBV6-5 TGTGCCAGCAGTGTACTCAGGGTGGAGGAAAAACTGTTTTTT CASSVLRVEEKLFF
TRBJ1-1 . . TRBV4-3 TGCGCCAGCAGCCAGGATGGGGCAAATCGGGTCACTGAAGCTTTCTTT CASSQDGANRVTEAFF
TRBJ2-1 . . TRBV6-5 TGTGCCAGCAGTAGCGGATCTACCTACAATGAGCAGTTCTTC CASSSGSTYNEQFF
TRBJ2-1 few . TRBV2 TGTGCCAGCAGTGAGCGGATTGTGAATGAGCAGTTCTTC CASSERIVNEQFF
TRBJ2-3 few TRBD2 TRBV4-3 TGCGCCAGCAGCCGAAGATTTTCTAGCGGGGCTAGCACAGATACGCAGTATTTT CASSRRFSSGASTDTQYF
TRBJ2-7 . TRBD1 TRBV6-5 TGTGCCAGCAGTTATGTGGGACAGGGGGCGGATGAGCAGTACTTC CASSYVGQGADEQYF
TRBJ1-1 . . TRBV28 TGTGCCAGCAGTTTGCGGGGTGGCGGATTTACAACTGAAGCTTTCTTT CASSLRGGGFTTEAFF
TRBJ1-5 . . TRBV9 TGTGCCAGCGGGGAGAAGCCCCAGCATTTT CASGEKPQHF
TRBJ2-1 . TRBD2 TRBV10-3 TGTGCCATCAGTGATGAAGTGACTAGCGGGAGGCTGTACAATGAGCAGTTCTTC CAISDEVTSGRLYNEQFF
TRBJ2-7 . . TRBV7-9 TGTTCCAGCAGCTTAGGGGGGGTCGAGCAGTACTTC CSSSLGGVEQYF
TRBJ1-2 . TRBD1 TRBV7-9 TGTGCCAGCAGCTGGGGGGGGCTTGGACAGGGCTATGGCTACACCTTC CASSWGGLGQGYGYTF
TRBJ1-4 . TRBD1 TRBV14 TGTGCCAGCAGCAACCCGGGACAGGGGAACGAAAAACTGTTTTTT CASSNPGQGNEKLFF
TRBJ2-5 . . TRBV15 TGTGCCACCAGCAGAGGTCATGAAGAGACCCAGTACTTC CATSRGHEETQYF
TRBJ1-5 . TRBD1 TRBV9 TGTGCCAGCAGCAGAGACAGGGGAGAGGGTGGGCCCCAGCATTTT CASSRDRGEGGPQHF
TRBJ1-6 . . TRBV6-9 TGTGCCAGCAGTTCCGGGGAAGCAAATTCACCCCTCCACTTT CASSSGEANSPLHF
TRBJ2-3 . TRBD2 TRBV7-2 TGTGCCAGCAGCTTCAGCGGGGGCACAGATACGCAGTATTTT CASSFSGGTDTQYF
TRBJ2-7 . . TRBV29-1 TGCAGCGCCTTACTCCCGCCCTACGAGCAGTACTTC CSALLPPYEQYF
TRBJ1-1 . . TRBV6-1 TGTGCCAGCACGTGGCAGGGCGGCACTGAAGCTTTCTTT CASTWQGGTEAFF
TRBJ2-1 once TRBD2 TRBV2 TGTGCCAGCAGGGGGACTAGCGGGAGTGGTGGTGAGCAGTTCTTC CASRGTSGSGGEQFF
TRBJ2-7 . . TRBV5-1 TGCGCCAGCAGCTTGGCCGGGCGGGTCGAACAGTACTTC CASSLAGRVEQYF
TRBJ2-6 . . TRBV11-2 TGTGCCAGCAGCCCTTATCGTCTAGGCCAACCCTCTGGGGCCAACGTCCTGACTTTC CASSPYRLGQPSGANVLTF
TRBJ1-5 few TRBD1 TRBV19 TGTGCCAGTACCACAGGGGTGAGGGGCAATCAGCCCCAGCATTTT CASTTGVRGNQPQHF
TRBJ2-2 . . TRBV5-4 TGTGCCAGCAGCTATTCGGGGTCGGTCGGGGAGCTGTTTTTT CASSYSGSVGELFF
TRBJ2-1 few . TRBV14 TGTGCCAGCAGCCAAGAGGTGACTTCCCCCTACAATGAGCAGTTCTTC CASSQEVTSPYNEQFF
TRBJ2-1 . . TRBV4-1 TGCGCCAGCAGCCAAGGGCCTTTGGGGGGACCCTACAATGAGCAGTTCTTC CASSQGPLGGPYNEQFF
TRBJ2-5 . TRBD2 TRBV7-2 TGTGCCAGCAGCATCACTAGCGGGAGTGGACAGACCCAGTACTTC CASSITSGSGQTQYF
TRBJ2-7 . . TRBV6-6 TGTGCCAGCAGCTACGGACTGGGCGAGCAGTACTTC CASSYGLGEQYF
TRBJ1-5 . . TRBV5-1 TGCGCCAGCAGCTTGGATGGGGCGCCTGATCAGCCCCAGCATTTT CASSLDGAPDQPQHF
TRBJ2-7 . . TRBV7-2 TGTGCCAGCAGCTTAGATCGTCAGGGGCCCTACGAGCAGTACTTC CASSLDRQGPYEQYF
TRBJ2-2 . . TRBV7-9 TGTGCCAGCAGCTTTAATTCGGTTGAGTTGCCTGGGGAGCTGTTTTTT CASSFNSVELPGELFF
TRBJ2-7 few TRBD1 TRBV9 TGTGCCAGCAGCCTCAGGGGGCGTGGAAACGAGCAGTACTTC CASSLRGRGNEQYF
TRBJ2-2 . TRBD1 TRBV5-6 TGTGCCAGCAGCTTGCTAATTGGCAGGACAGGGACCGGGGAGCTGTTTTTT CASSLLIGRTGTGELFF
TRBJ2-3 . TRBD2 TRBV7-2 TGTGCCAGCAGCTTAGTTCCCGGGACTAGCGGGGACACAGATACGCAGTATTTT CASSLVPGTSGDTDTQYF
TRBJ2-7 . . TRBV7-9 TGTGCCAGCAGCTGGGGGACATCCTCCTACGAGCAGTACTTC CASSWGTSSYEQYF
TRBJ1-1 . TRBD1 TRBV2 TGTGCCAGCAGTGGGGGACAGGGAGTGGCGAACACTGAAGCTTTCTTT CASSGGQGVANTEAFF
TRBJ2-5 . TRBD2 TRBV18 TGTGCCAGCTCGCAGACTAGCGGGGCGCAAGAGACCCAGTACTTC CASSQTSGAQETQYF
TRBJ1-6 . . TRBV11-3 TGTGCCAGCAGCTGCTGGATACCAGGGGCGTCTTCACCCCTCCACTTT CASSCWIPGASSPLHF
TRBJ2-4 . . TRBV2 TGTGCCAGCAGTGAGACCTTATCTGCCAGCGGAAACATTCAGTACTTC CASSETLSASGNIQYF
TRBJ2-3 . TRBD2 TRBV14 TGTGCCAGCAGCCAAGGACTAGCGGGGGGGCCCACAGATACGCAGTATTTT CASSQGLAGGPTDTQYF
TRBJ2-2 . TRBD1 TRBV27 TGTGCCAGCAGAACTACCCTCAGGGGGCGCTTCCCCGGGGAGCTGTTTTTT CASRTTLRGRFPGELFF
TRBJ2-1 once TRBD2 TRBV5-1 TGCGCCAGCAGCCCGGGACTAGCGGGAGCTGAGCAGTTCTTC CASSPGLAGAEQFF